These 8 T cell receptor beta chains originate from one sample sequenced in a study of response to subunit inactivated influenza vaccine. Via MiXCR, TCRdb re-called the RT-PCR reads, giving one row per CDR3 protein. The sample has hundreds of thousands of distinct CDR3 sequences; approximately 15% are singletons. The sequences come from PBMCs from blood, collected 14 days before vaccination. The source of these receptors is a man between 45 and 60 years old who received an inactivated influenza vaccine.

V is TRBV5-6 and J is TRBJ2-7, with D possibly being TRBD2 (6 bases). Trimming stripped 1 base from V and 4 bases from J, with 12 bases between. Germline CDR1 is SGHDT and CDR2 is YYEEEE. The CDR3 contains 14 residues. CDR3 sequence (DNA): TGTGCCAGCAGCTTGATGGGACTTTTTTACGAGCAGTACTTC. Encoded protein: CASSLMGLFYEQYF.

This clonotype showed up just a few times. CDR3: CATSDENRGYGQFF. As DNA, the CDR3 is TGTGCCACCAGTGACGAAAACAGGGGATATGGGCAGTTCTTC. The chain combines TRBV24-1 with TRBJ2-1; the match to TRBD1 covers 7 bases. This CDR3 contains 14 residues. V lost 4 bases, J lost 12 bases, and 11 bases stayed unmatched. The V gene's germline CDR1 is KGHDR and CDR2 SFDVKD.

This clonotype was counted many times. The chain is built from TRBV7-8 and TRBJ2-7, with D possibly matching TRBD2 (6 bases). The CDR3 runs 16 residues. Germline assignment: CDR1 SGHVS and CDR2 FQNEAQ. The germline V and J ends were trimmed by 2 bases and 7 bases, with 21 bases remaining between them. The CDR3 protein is CASSLSGASEGREQYF. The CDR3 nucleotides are TGTGCCAGCAGCTTATCGGGCGCTAGCGAGGGTAGGGAGCAGTACTTC.

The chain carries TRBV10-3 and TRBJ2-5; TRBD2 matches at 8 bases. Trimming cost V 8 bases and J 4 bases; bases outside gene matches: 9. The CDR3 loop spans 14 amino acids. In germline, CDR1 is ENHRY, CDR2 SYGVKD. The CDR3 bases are TGTGCCATCGGGTTAGCGGGAAAGGGAGAGACCCAGTACTTC. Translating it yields CAIGLAGKGETQYF.

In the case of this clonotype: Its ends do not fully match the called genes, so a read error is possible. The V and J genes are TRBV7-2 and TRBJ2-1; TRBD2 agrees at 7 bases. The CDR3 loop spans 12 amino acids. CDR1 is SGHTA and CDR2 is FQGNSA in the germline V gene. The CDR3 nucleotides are TGTGGCAGCGGGATAAGTTACAATGAGCAGTTCTTC. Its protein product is CGSGISYNEQFF.

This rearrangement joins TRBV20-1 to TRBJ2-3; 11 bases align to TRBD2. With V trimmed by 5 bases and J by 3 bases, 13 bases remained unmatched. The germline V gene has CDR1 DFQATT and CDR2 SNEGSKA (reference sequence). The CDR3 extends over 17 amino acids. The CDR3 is CSALSTSGGGATDTQYF. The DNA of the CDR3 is TGCAGTGCTTTATCTACTAGCGGGGGAGGGGCGACAGATACGCAGTATTTT.

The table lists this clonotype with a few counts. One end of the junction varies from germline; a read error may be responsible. As DNA, the CDR3 is TGTGCTAGCAGCTTATATAGCGGGGGGCCCGCGAACACCGGGGAGCTGTTTTTT. Its protein is CASSLYSGGPANTGELFF. This rearrangement joins TRBV7-7 to TRBJ2-2, with 10 bases aligning to TRBD2. Germline values: CDR1 SSHAT, CDR2 FNYEAQ (reference sequence). This CDR3 comprises 18 residues. Drawing the rest from reference TRBV7-7 and TRBJ2-2, the complete variable domain is GAGVSQSPRYKVTKRGQDVTLRCDPISSHATLYWYQQALGQGPEFLTYFNYEAQPDKSGLPSDRFSAERPEGSISTLTIQRTEQRDSAMYRCASSLYSGGPANTGELFFGEGSRLTVL.

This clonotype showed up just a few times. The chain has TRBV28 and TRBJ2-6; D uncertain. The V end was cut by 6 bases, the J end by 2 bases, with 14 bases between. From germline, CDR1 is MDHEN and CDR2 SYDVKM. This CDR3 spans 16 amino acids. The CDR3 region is CASRPLGLAGANVLTF. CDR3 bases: TGTGCCAGCAGACCCCTAGGGTTAGCTGGGGCCAACGTCCTGACTTTC. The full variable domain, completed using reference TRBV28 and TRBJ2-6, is DVKVTQSSRYLVKRTGEKVFLECVQDMDHENMFWYRQDPGLGLRLIYFSYDVKMKEKGDIPEGYSVSREKKERFSLILESASTNQTSMYLCASRPLGLAGANVLTFGAGSRLTVL.